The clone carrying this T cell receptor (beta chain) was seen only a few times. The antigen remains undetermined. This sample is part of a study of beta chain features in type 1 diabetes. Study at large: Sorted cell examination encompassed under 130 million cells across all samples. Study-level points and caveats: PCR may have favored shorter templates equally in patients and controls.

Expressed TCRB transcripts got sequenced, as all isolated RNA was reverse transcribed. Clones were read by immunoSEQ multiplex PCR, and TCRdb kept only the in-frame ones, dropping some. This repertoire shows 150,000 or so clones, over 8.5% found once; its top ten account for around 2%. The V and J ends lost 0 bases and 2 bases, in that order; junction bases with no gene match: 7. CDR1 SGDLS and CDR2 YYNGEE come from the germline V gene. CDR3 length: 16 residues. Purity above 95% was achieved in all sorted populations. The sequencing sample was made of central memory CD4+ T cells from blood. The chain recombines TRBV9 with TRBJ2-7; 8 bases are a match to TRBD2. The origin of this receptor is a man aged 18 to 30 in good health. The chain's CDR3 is CASSVATSGGPYEQYF. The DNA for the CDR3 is TGTGCCAGCAGCGTAGCTACAAGCGGGGGCCCCTACGAGCAGTACTTC.